The clone carrying this TCR beta chain appeared a single time. Only in-frame clones appear in the TCRdb table, and some are missing; sequencing was by immunoSEQ multiplex PCR. Of around 85,000 clones in the sample, less than 95% are singletons; the top ten hold about 0.36%. The sample comes from a study of Tregs in tolerant kidney transplant recipients. From germline, CDR1 is SGHRS and CDR2 YFSETQ. Deletions cut 4 bases from V and 0 bases from J, with 8 bases between. The length of the CDR3 is 15 residues. This chain connects TRBV5-1 to TRBJ2-6; maybe TRBD2 (7 bases). The sample here was Tregs from blood, taken before the transplant. The sequence came from a human donor who received a combined kidney and bone marrow transplant. CDR3 loop: CASSAGASGANVLTF. DNA for the CDR3: TGCGCCAGCAGCGCGGGGGCCTCTGGGGCCAACGTCCTGACTTTC.